This entry describes one TCR beta chain. No antigen is known for it. These data are taken from a study of T cell responses to AZD1222 COVID-19 vaccine. Study-level information: Pooling was applied to second doses at about 4 or about 12 weeks. Whole-study results and caveats: Repertoires in all cases were sampled only once the peak T cell response had passed. Spike-wide vaccine-associated CD4 TCRs dominated at 160-218 and 743-854. The sample set comprised mostly white British donors with more females, and clonal diversity was possibly underestimated.

Assay: immunoSEQ multiplex PCR; the TCRdb copy retains only in-frame clones and omits some. The table has roughly 70,000 clones, more than 75% seen once; the top ten hold 17%. The CDR3 is 14 residues long. Germline V CDR1 and CDR2: ENHRY, SYGVKD. Trimming stripped 6 bases from V and 8 bases from J, with 16 bases between. The sequences come from peripheral blood, collected on day 0 of AZD1222 vaccination. The sequence derives from an adult in good health. The chain links TRBV10-3 to TRBJ1-4; D might be TRBD1 (6 bases). CDR3 amino acids: CAIRGDTEGEKLFF. In DNA form, the CDR3 reads TGTGCCATCAGGGGGGACACCGAAGGGGAAAAACTGTTTTTT.